This T cell receptor (beta chain) was sequenced during a study of brain T cells in children with intractable seizures. The V and J ends lost 8 bases and 2 bases, in that order; junction bases with no gene match: 2. The CDR3 extends over 14 amino acids. From germline, CDR1 is SGHTA and CDR2 FQGTGA. Some clones are missing from TCRdb's copy, which holds only in-frame ones; the method was immunoSEQ multiplex PCR. The table shows some 41,000 clones, with approximately 92% occurring only once. Sequencing was limited to surgery cases with top T cell transcript signatures in brain tissue. At least one anti-epileptic drug was given before surgery. In the case of this clone: Its cognate antigen is unknown.

Whole-study findings and limits: HCMV serostatus was not known, and viral specificity came from CDR3 similarity only. Pre-surgery blood may have been undersampled, hiding some clones.

The source is a girl aged 2 to 9 with tuberous sclerosis and intractable seizures. The sample consisted of peripheral blood, taken at surgery. The rearrangement joins TRBV7-3 to TRBJ2-2, with TRBD1 identical over 10 bases. As DNA, the CDR3 is TGTGCCAGCGGGACAGGGGTAAACACCGGGGAGCTGTTTTTT. Translated, it gives CASGTGVNTGELFF. The variable domain in full, completed from reference TRBV7-3 and TRBJ2-2, reads GAGVSQTPSNKVTEKGKYVELRCDPISGHTALYWYRQSLGQGPEFLIYFQGTGAADDSGLPNDRFFAVRPEGSVSTLKIQRTERGDSAVYLCASGTGVNTGELFFGEGSRLTVL.